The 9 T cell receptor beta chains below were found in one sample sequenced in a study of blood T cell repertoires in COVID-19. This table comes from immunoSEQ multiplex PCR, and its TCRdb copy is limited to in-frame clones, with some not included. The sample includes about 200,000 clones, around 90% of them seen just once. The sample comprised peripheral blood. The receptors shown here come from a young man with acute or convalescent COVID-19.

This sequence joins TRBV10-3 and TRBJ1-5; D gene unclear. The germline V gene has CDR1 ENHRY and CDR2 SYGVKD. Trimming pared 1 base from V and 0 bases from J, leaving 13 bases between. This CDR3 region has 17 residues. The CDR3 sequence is CAISEFSRQYSNQPQHF. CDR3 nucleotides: TGTGCCATCAGTGAGTTTTCGCGGCAGTATAGCAATCAGCCCCAGCATTTT.

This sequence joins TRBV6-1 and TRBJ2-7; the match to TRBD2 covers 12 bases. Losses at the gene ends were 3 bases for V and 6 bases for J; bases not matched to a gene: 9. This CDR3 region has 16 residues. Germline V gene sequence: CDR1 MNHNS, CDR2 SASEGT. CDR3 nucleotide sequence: TGTGCCAGCAGTGAGCCCCCGGGACTAGCGGGTTTCGAGCAGTACTTC. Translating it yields CASSEPPGLAGFEQYF.

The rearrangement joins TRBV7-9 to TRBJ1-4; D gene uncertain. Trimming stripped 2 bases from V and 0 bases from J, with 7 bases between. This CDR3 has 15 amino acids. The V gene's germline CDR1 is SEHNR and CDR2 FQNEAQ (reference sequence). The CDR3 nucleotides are TGTGCCAGCAGCTTAAGTCGCGCAACTAATGAAAAACTGTTTTTT. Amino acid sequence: CASSLSRATNEKLFF.

The CDR3, as DNA: TGTGCCAGCAGCTTATCTGTTCGGGAGACCCAGTACTTC. Encoded protein: CASSLSVRETQYF. The chain joins TRBV7-8 to TRBJ2-5; no clear D. Trimming removed 2 bases from V and 5 bases from J, with 9 bases in between. CDR3 size: 13 residues. The germline V gene has CDR1 SGHVS and CDR2 FQNEAQ.

The CDR3 loop reads CASSPTSGNYEQYF. CDR3 nucleotide sequence: TGTGCCAGCTCCCCTACTAGCGGGAATTACGAGCAGTACTTC. This chain joins TRBV18 and TRBJ2-7; TRBD2 aligns across 10 bases. Trimming removed 6 bases from V and 4 bases from J; junction bases left unmatched: 6. Germline lookup yields CDR1 KGHSH and CDR2 LQKENI. The CDR3 covers 14 residues.

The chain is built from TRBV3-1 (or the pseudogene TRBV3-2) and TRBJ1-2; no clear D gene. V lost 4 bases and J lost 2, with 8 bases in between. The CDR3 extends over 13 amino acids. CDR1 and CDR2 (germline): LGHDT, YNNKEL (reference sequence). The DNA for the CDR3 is TGTGCCAGCAGCCTGATCGGGAACTATGGCTACACCTTC. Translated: CASSLIGNYGYTF.

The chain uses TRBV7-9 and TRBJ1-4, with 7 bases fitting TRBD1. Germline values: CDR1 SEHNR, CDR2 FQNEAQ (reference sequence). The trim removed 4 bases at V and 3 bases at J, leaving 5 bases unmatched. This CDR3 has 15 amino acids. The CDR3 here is CASSSQQGSNEKLFF. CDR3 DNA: TGTGCCAGCAGCTCGCAACAGGGGTCTAATGAAAAACTGTTTTTT.

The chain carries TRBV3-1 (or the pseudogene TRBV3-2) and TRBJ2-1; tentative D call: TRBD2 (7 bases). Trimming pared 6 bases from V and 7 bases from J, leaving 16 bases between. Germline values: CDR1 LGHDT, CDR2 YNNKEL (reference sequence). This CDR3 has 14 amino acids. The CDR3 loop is CASRLGGPKNEQFF. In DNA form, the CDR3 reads TGTGCCAGCAGACTGGGGGGGCCGAAGAATGAGCAGTTCTTC.

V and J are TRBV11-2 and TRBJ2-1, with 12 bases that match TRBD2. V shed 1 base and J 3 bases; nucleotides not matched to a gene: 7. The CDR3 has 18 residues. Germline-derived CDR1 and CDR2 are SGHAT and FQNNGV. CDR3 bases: TGTGCCAGCAGCTTAGTTCGGCTAGCGGGGGGGCTCTACAATGAGCAGTTCTTC. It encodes CASSLVRLAGGLYNEQFF.